The clone carrying this T cell receptor (beta chain) turned up a few times. The data were obtained in a study of T-cell memory formation after mild COVID-19. The J segment lost 13 bases and the V segment lost 1 base, leaving 8 bases of the junction unmatched. Germline V gene data show CDR1 as SGHTA and CDR2 as FQGNSA. The CDR3 sequence is 14 residues long. TCRdb fed the 5' RACE reads into MiXCR, producing one record per CDR3 protein. The sample shows approximately 300,000 distinct CDR3 sequences, approximately 8% of them seen only once. This chain joins TRBV7-2 and TRBJ1-4; 8 nucleotides align to TRBD1. This receptor was identified in a man younger than 35 who had mild COVID-19 (a few samples of this study predate the infection). Cell type and time point are not known. The sequenced material came from PBMCs or a T cell subset sorted from them (not recorded which). This chain's CDR3 is CASSLVTPTGGLFF. The CDR3 DNA reads as TGTGCCAGCAGCTTAGTGACCCCCACAGGGGGACTGTTTTTT.